These T cell receptor beta chains were read from a single sample in a study of T cell responses to AZD1222 COVID-19 vaccine. Using immunoSEQ multiplex PCR, the repertoire was profiled, and TCRdb retains in-frame clones only, with some absent. This sample yields about 130,000 clones, of which 90% to 95% are seen a single time; under 2% belongs to the top ten. This specimen consisted of peripheral blood, obtained on day 0 of AZD1222 vaccination. These receptors were collected from an adult in good health. Both conserved end residues are part of each CDR3. Fields, in order: clone size, V gene, CDR3 protein. Only some rows state a clone size, as once, few, many or a class for expanded clones.

>-|TRBV18
CASSTERAHSPLHF
>-|TRBV10-3
CAISEYYKQFF
>-|TRBV7-6
CASSYMGEKLFF
>-|TRBV3-1/TRBV3-2
CASSQDTSERNTGELFF
>-|TRBV5-1
CASSKTGQDTGELFF
>-|TRBV5-1
CASSLGGADYGYTF
>-|TRBV6-6
CASSFAENTEAFF
>-|TRBV18
CASSPEGRLGYF
>-|TRBV7-8
CASSLAGGARGNTIYF
>-|TRBV7-9
CASSLAETAFYGYTF
>-|TRBV5-4
CASSFSSGGYNEQFF
>once|TRBV29-1
CSVKQGQWAKNIQYF
>-|TRBV27
CASSPRQVSSTGELFF
>-|TRBV5-6
CASSGTGSTEAFF
>-|TRBV14
CASSQYQETQYF
>once|TRBV5-1
CASSLVVGTSGGGDTDTQYF
>-|TRBV4-3
CASRKQSWGNEKLFF
>once|TRBV10-3
CAISDYDRENGYTF
>-|TRBV11-2
CASSLGDLNYGYTF
>-|TRBV4-3
CASSQRTGGSYEQYF
>-|TRBV19
CASSIWDRGPETEAFF
>-|TRBV7-9
CASSLPRTGNYEQYF
>-|TRBV29-1
CSVRDRVERGYTF
>-|TRBV5-1
CASSLATTNPEEANEKLFF
>-|TRBV7-9
CASSSPGTSGEAGDEQYF
>-|TRBV4-1
CASSQRDGDKRGYTF